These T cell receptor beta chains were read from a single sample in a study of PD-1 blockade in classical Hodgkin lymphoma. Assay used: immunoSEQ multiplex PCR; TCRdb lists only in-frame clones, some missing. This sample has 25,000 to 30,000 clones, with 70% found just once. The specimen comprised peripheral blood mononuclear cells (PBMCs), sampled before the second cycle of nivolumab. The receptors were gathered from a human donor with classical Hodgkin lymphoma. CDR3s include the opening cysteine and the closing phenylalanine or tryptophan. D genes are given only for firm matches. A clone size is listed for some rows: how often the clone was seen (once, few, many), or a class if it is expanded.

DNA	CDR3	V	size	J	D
TGTGCCAGCAGTACACGGACAGGCCTGTCCGATGAGCAGTTCTTC	CASSTRTGLSDEQFF	TRBV27	.	TRBJ2-1	TRBD1
TGTGCCAGCAGCTTACAGCCCGTCGGGGGGGGCGAGCAGTACTTC	CASSLQPVGGGEQYF	TRBV5-5	.	TRBJ2-7	TRBD2
TGTGCCAGCAGCCGAACGATGAGAAATAACTATGGCTACACCTTC	CASSRTMRNNYGYTF	TRBV21-1	few	TRBJ1-2	.
TGCGCCAGCAGCGGAAGGACTAGCGGGGGGGCCGTGGCAGATACGCAGTATTTT	CASSGRTSGGAVADTQYF	TRBV4-1	.	TRBJ2-3	TRBD2
TGTGCCACTCGACGGAGCGGGGGCACCGGGGAGCTGTTTTTT	CATRRSGGTGELFF	TRBV19	few	TRBJ2-2	TRBD2
TGCAGCGTAGGGACAGGGCCAACTGAAGCTTTCTTT	CSVGTGPTEAFF	TRBV29-1	few	TRBJ1-1	TRBD1
TGTGCCAGCAGTGGCCTCTCCGGGACCGGCACAGATACGCAGTATTTT	CASSGLSGTGTDTQYF	TRBV27	.	TRBJ2-3	.
TGCGCCAGCAGAGCGGGGCAGGGTCAGCCCCAGCATTTT	CASRAGQGQPQHF	TRBV5-1	.	TRBJ1-5	.
TGTGCCAGCATGGGGGGGTACACCGGGGAGCTGTTTTTT	CASMGGYTGELFF	TRBV7-6	.	TRBJ2-2	TRBD2
TGTGCCAGCAGCTTAACCGGCACCGGGGAGCTGTTTTTT	CASSLTGTGELFF	TRBV7-9	.	TRBJ2-2	.
TGTGCCAGCAGCTTGGGAGGCTATGGCTACACCTTC	CASSLGGYGYTF	TRBV7-9	.	TRBJ1-2	.
TGTGCCAGCGGTGGGACAGGCAGCACAGATACGCAGTATTTT	CASGGTGSTDTQYF	TRBV28	few	TRBJ2-3	TRBD1
TGTGCCAGCAAACCCCCGGGGGGGGGTTACGAGCAGTACTTC	CASKPPGGGYEQYF	TRBV4-2	.	TRBJ2-7	TRBD2
TGCGCCAGCAGCACTCGGACAGGGGGCGATGACACCATATATTTT	CASSTRTGGDDTIYF	TRBV5-1	few	TRBJ1-3	TRBD1
TGTGCCAGCGGTCCTAGCGCCGCCCAAGAGACCCAGTACTTC	CASGPSAAQETQYF	TRBV2	.	TRBJ2-5	.
TGTGCCAGCAGTTACCCGGGGAAGTACGAGCAGTACTTC	CASSYPGKYEQYF	TRBV6-5	.	TRBJ2-7	.
TGTGCCAGCAGCTTACAGGCGGGACAGGCCTACGAGCAGTACTTC	CASSLQAGQAYEQYF	TRBV7-2	.	TRBJ2-7	TRBD1
TGTGCAAGTCGCTTAGGAGAGTGGTGGAGGAAAGGCCACCCCGGGGAGCTGTTTTTT	CASRLGEWWRKGHPGELFF	TRBV12-2	.	TRBJ2-2	.
TGTGCCAGCAGTTCTAATTCACCCCTCCACTTT	CASSSNSPLHF	TRBV7-9	.	TRBJ1-6	.
TGTGCCAGCAGTTTAAGGGGAGACAGTAGCAATCAGCCCCAGCATTTT	CASSLRGDSSNQPQHF	TRBV27	.	TRBJ1-5	.
TGTGCCAGAATTTCAGGGGGAGCCTCAACTAATGAAAAACTGTTTTTT	CARISGGASTNEKLFF	TRBV6-4	medium-sized	TRBJ1-4	TRBD1
TGTGCCAGCAGTGAAGTTGGCAACCTCGGGGGGGAGACCCAGTACTTC	CASSEVGNLGGETQYF	TRBV2	.	TRBJ2-5	TRBD2